The next 8 T cell receptor beta chains were all read from a single sample in a study of breast tumors, draining lymph nodes, adjacent tissues. MiXCR was run by TCRdb on the multiplex PCR reads, yielding one entry per CDR3 protein. The sample contains more than 30,000 distinct CDR3 sequences, approximately 63% of which appear only once. Material for sequencing was breast tumor tissue. The receptors originated from a female donor with breast cancer. Some clones in this sample may be carry-over from other donors' samples.

This clonotype has more than one count but fewer than ten. The CDR3 coding sequence is TGTGCCAGCAGCGGACAGGCGCGAGCCCTCTATGGCTACACCTTC. It translates to CASSGQARALYGYTF. This rearrangement joins TRBV5-6 to TRBJ1-2; TRBD1 agrees at 7 bases. V gave up 4 bases and J gave up 4 bases; unmatched junction bases: 10. This CDR3 has 15 amino acids. Per germline, CDR1 SGHDT and CDR2 YYEEEE. Based on the CDR3 plus reference TRBV5-6 and TRBJ1-2, the full variable domain is DAGVTQSPTHLIKTRGQQVTLRCSPKSGHDTVSWYQQALGQGPQFIFQYYEEEERQRGNFPDRFSGHQFPNYSSELNVNALLLGDSALYLCASSGQARALYGYTFGSGTRLTVV.

On this clonotype itself: One end of the junction does not line up with germline, which may come from a read error. The chain has TRBV25-1 and TRBJ1-6; D is unclear. The CDR3 totals 12 residues. Germline V CDR1 and CDR2: MGHDK, SYGVNS. CDR3: CAGSVRNSPLHF. CDR3 coding DNA: TGTGCCGGCAGTGTAAGAAATTCACCCCTCCACTTT.

This clonotype was observed many times. One end of the junction varies from germline; a read error may be responsible. The chain links TRBV7-2 to TRBJ1-2, with TRBD1 as a possible D gene (6 bases). The CDR3 spans 15 residues. CDR1 SGHTA and CDR2 FQGNSA come from the germline V gene. CDR3 amino acids: CASSPSFTGNYGYPF. The CDR3 DNA sequence: TGTGCCAGCAGCCCTAGCTTTACAGGGAACTATGGCTACCCCTTC.

The chain is built from TRBV6-2 or TRBV6-3 and TRBJ2-1; no firm D call. This CDR3 has 15 residues. The germline V and J ends were trimmed by 6 bases and 9 bases, with 21 bases remaining between them. Germline V gives CDR1 MNHEY, CDR2 SVGEGT. CDR3 DNA sequence: TGTGCCAGCAGCAAAGACATGGTGAGGTTAGGTGAGCAGTTCTTC. This encodes CASSKDMVRLGEQFF.

The CDR3 is CSARDSAYEQYF. The CDR3 bases are TGCAGTGCTCGGGACTCAGCCTACGAGCAGTACTTC. This chain uses TRBV20-1 with TRBJ2-7, with D perhaps matching TRBD2 (6 bases). Between the trimmed V and J ends, which lost 5 bases and 2 bases, there was a span of 10 bases. This CDR3 is built from 12 residues. Germline-derived CDR1 and CDR2 are DFQATT and SNEGSKA (reference sequence).

J is TRBJ2-1 and V is TRBV5-4, with 7 bases aligning to TRBD2. CDR3 length: 14 residues. The trim removed 4 bases at V and 7 bases at J, leaving 8 bases unmatched. CDR1 SGHNT and CDR2 YYREEE come from the germline V gene (reference sequence). The CDR3 region has the DNA TGTGCCAGCAGCCTTGGCGGGAGTGGGAATGAGCAGTTCTTC. The encoded protein is CASSLGGSGNEQFF.

The V and J genes are TRBV7-3 and TRBJ2-3; D tentatively reads TRBD1 or TRBD2 (5 bases each). There are 13 residues in the CDR3. Germline V gene data show CDR1 as SGHTA and CDR2 as FQGTGA. Trimming took 7 bases from V and 2 from J, leaving 10 bases between them. The CDR3 DNA is TGTGCCAGCACCCGGGACCCCACAGATACGCAGTATTTT. Protein: CASTRDPTDTQYF.

This clonotype was recorded a few times. This chain joins TRBV6-5 and TRBJ1-6, with 7 bases identical to TRBD1. The CDR3 is 15 amino acids. Germline CDR1 is MNHEY and CDR2 is SVGAGI. V lost 2 bases and J lost 7; bases outside the gene matches: 5. Written as DNA, the CDR3 is TGTGCCAGCAGTTACAGGGGGCCGCTGAATTCACCCCTCCACTTT. The encoded protein is CASSYRGPLNSPLHF.